This T cell receptor (beta chain) comes out of a study of OX40 agonist ivuxolimab in advanced cancers. The study's findings and limits: Some patients who did not respond also had low normalized T-cell clonal expansion.

A note on this clone: Its antigen is still unknown.

TCRdb keeps only in-frame clones here, not all; method: immunoSEQ multiplex PCR. The sample consists of 65,000 to 85,000 clones, around 88% of them appearing once. The clonotype originates from an adult with an advanced solid tumor such as melanoma, head and neck, liver or kidney cancer. The source material was CD4+ or CD8+ T cells sorted from blood, sampled in a trial of the OX40 agonist ivuxolimab.

CDR3 residues: CASSNSGGDQPQHF. The CDR3 bases are TGTGCCAGTAGTAACTCGGGGGGTGATCAGCCCCAGCATTTT. The chain carries TRBV19 and TRBJ1-5, with a tentative D call TRBD1 (5 bases). Trimming took off 4 bases at V and 5 bases at J, with 12 bases between the two ends. Looked up from germline, CDR1 is LNHDA and CDR2 is SQIVND (reference sequence). CDR3 size: 14 residues.